Shown below are 17 T cell receptor beta chains from a single sample sequenced in a study of tissue T cells after allogeneic stem cell transplantation. This table comes from immunoSEQ multiplex PCR, and its TCRdb copy is limited to in-frame clones, with some not included. Altogether 15,000 to 20,000 clones are present, about 70% being singletons, with the ten largest covering approximately 1%. Input material: spleen. The receptors come from a female BALB/c mouse in good health. This line is of MHC haplotype H2-d.

This clone was seen only once. The gene names given are mouse names. The CDR3 end is not reached by the read, which stops 1 residue before it; the germline J gene fills it in. The chain carries TRBV13-2 and TRBJ1-3; tentative D call: TRBD1 (6 bases). The CDR3 runs to 13 residues. V dropped 5 bases and J dropped 2 bases, with 8 bases sitting between them. Germline values: CDR1 NNHNN, CDR2 SYGAGS (reference sequence). The covered CDR3 bases are TGTGCCAGCGGCACAGGGACTGGAAATACGCTCTAT. Protein product: CASGTGTGNTLY. The full CDR3 sequence reads CASGTGTGNTLYF.

With regard to this clone: Genes and germline come from the mouse. The read ends 1 residue before the CDR3 terminus; that terminus is restored from the germline J gene. V and J are TRBV29 and TRBJ2-3, with no clear D. Looked up from germline, CDR1 is MSHET and CDR2 is SYDVDS. Trimming removed 7 bases at V and 0 bases at J, with 11 bases between. This CDR3 is built from 14 residues. The covered CDR3 bases are TGTGCTAGCAAACGGGTTACTAGTGCAGAAACGCTGTAT. Its translation: CASKRVTSAETLY. The CDR3, in full, reads CASKRVTSAETLYF.

The count of this clone is one. The gene symbols are mouse symbols. The CDR3 extends 1 residue past the end of the read, so its final part is completed from the germline J gene. The chain couples TRBV13-2 to TRBJ2-5; D gene uncertain. The length of the CDR3 is 15 residues. Trimming shortened V by 0 bases and J by 0 bases, and 8 bases separated the two germline ends. Germline V gene lookup returns CDR1 NNHNN and CDR2 SYGAGS (reference sequence). The CDR3 region is CASGDARDNQDTQYF. Incomplete CDR3 DNA: TGTGCCAGCGGTGATGCGAGAGATAACCAAGACACCCAGTAC.

For this clone: The gene symbols are mouse symbols. The read stops 1 residue short of the end of the CDR3; the missing end is completed from the germline J gene. The chain has TRBV20 and TRBJ1-3; tentatively, D is TRBD1 (5 bases). V lost 0 bases to trimming and J lost 0 bases, with 6 bases between them. Germline V gene lookup returns CDR1 GFQATS and CDR2 STVNSAI. This CDR3 contains 14 residues. The CDR3 loop reads CGARDQGSGNTLYF. Partial CDR3 DNA: TGTGGTGCTAGGGATCAGGGTTCTGGAAATACGCTCTAT.

Concerning this clone: Genes and germline are mouse. The CDR3 end lies 1 residue beyond the end of the read and is filled in from the germline J gene. The rearrangement joins TRBV31 to TRBJ2-7; D possibly uses TRBD1 or TRBD2 (5 bases each). CDR3 length: 11 residues. Trimming stripped 1 base from V and 4 bases from J, with 5 bases between. The germline gives CDR1 GKSSPN, CDR2 SITVG. CDR3 sequence reads: CAWSRGYEQYF. The part of the CDR3 DNA that was read is TGTGCCTGGAGTCGGGGGTATGAACAGTAC.

With regard to this clone: Gene names and germline refer to mouse. The read halts 1 residue ahead of the CDR3 end, with the missing end drawn from the germline J gene. The rearrangement joins TRBV31 to TRBJ2-7, with 8 bases matching TRBD1. J gave up 7 bases and V 3 bases, and 5 bases lay outside the gene matches. There are 12 residues in the CDR3. Germline values: CDR1 GKSSPN, CDR2 SITVG. This CDR3 is CAWRDRVEEQYF. The DNA read from the CDR3 is TGTGCCTGGAGGGACAGGGTAGAGGAACAGTAC.

In the case of this clone: Relative to the germline gene, one junction end is altered; a read error may explain this. The gene names here belong to mouse. The read stops 1 residue short of the end of the CDR3; the missing end is completed from the germline J gene. The chain joins TRBV2 to TRBJ2-5; D is tentatively TRBD1 or TRBD2 (5 bases each). In germline, CDR1 is LGHNA, CDR2 YSYQKL. CDR3 length: 13 amino acids. CDR3 loop: CVSSSGHQDTQYF. Partial CDR3 DNA: TGTGTCAGCAGCTCGGGACACCAAGACACCCAGTAC.

Worth noting for this clone: The genes are named according to mouse. The CDR3 DNA, read in part, is TGTGCCAGCGGGAGGGGTAACAACCAGGCTCCGCTT. Translation gives CASGRGNNQAPL. The whole CDR3 reads CASGRGNNQAPLF. The V call is TRBV13-2, the J call TRBJ1-5, with D perhaps TRBD1 (5 bases). The read ends 1 residue before the CDR3 terminus; that terminus is restored from the germline J gene. Germline CDR1 NNHNN, CDR2 SYGAGS (reference sequence). Trimming cost V 5 bases and J 0 bases, with 6 bases left between them. The CDR3 is made up of 13 amino acids.

For this clone: The gene names here belong to mouse. The read comes to an end 1 residue before the CDR3 does, leaving the germline J gene to fill in the end. Other DNA sequences within the sample encode an identical CDR3. The chain is built from TRBV19 and TRBJ1-1, with a weak D call TRBD1 (5 bases). The CDR3 consists of 13 residues. CDR1 and CDR2 from the germline V gene are FNHDT and SITEND (reference sequence). The V and J ends lost 2 bases and 2 bases respectively, with 7 bases between them. CDR3 residues: CASSIRGNTEVFF. CDR3 DNA (partial): TGTGCCAGCAGTATTAGGGGTAACACAGAAGTCTTC.

Concerning this clone itself: Gene labels here are mouse ones. From the germline J gene comes the end of the CDR3, since the read stops 1 residue before it. This chain uses TRBV5 with TRBJ2-2; 7 bases fit TRBD2. The junction had 6 bases not matched to a gene; V was cut back by 4 bases and J by 4 bases. CDR3 length: 15 residues. CDR1 is LGHNA, CDR2 YNLKQL, per germline (reference sequence). The CDR3 reads CASSPLGWSTGQLYF. CDR3 bases read: TGTGCCAGCAGCCCACTGGGGTGGAGCACCGGGCAGCTCTAC.

As regards this clone: Gene and germline names: mouse. The read falls 1 residue short of the CDR3 end, and the missing part is taken from the germline J gene. The chain uses TRBV5 and TRBJ1-4; the match to TRBD1 covers 9 bases. CDR1 and CDR2 (germline): LGHNA, YNLKQL (reference sequence). The J segment lost 5 bases and the V segment lost 2 bases, leaving 6 bases of the junction unmatched. This CDR3 spans 16 amino acids. The CDR3 sequence is CASSQNRGRGNERLFF. CDR3 DNA, as far as it was read: TGTGCCAGCAGCCAAAACAGGGGGCGAGGGAACGAAAGATTATTT.

A note on this clone: The genes and germline here are from mouse. The read terminates 1 residue before the CDR3 end, so the remaining end is supplied by the germline J gene. V and J are TRBV1 and TRBJ2-1; 10 bases agree with TRBD2. The germline V gene encodes CDR1 NSQYPW and CDR2 LRSPGD (reference sequence). The CDR3 has 15 amino acids. V shed 3 bases and J 2 bases; nucleotides not matched to a gene: 1. The DNA read from the CDR3 is TGCACCTGCAGTGCGGACTGGGGGCACTATGCTGAGCAGTTC. It is translated as CTCSADWGHYAEQF. The complete CDR3 protein is CTCSADWGHYAEQFF.

Worth noting for this clone: Gene and germline names: mouse. The CDR3 sequence: CGARNSNERLFF. The covered CDR3 bases are TGTGGTGCTAGAAACAGCAACGAAAGATTATTT. This chain joins TRBV20 and TRBJ1-4, with D unclear. The CDR3 end lies 1 residue beyond the end of the read and is filled in from the germline J gene. This CDR3 region has 12 residues. Germline CDR1 reads GFQATS; CDR2 reads STVNSAI. V lost 3 bases and J 4 bases, leaving 6 bases between the germline ends.

Worth noting for this clone: Gene names denote mouse genes. The CDR3 goes on 1 residue after the read ends, and that part is filled in from the germline J gene. This chain joins TRBV19 and TRBJ1-4; possibly TRBD1 for D (5 bases). The germline CDR1 and CDR2 sequences are FNHDT and SITEND (reference sequence). This CDR3 contains 15 residues. V shed 4 bases and J shed 0 bases, with 10 bases lying between them. The CDR3 sequence: CASSSGTLSNERLFF. The sequenced CDR3 bases are TGTGCCAGCAGTTCCGGGACCCTTTCCAACGAAAGATTATTT.

Note on this clone: Gene names and germline match the mouse. The CDR3 is cut off 1 residue early in the read; its end comes from the germline J gene. This chain connects TRBV13-1 to TRBJ2-4, with D uncertain. The CDR3 runs 12 residues. Trimming removed 2 bases from V and 5 bases from J, with 6 bases in between. The germline CDR1 and CDR2 sequences are NSHNY and SYGAGN. The chain's CDR3 is CASSELLNTLYF. CDR3 bases read: TGTGCCAGCAGTGAACTCCTAAACACCTTGTAC.

On this clone itself: Genes and germline come from the mouse. The sequence runs out 1 residue before the end of the CDR3; the remainder is reconstructed from the germline J gene. The rearrangement links TRBV19 to TRBJ2-7, with TRBD2 matching 7 bases. This CDR3 region has 15 residues. Germline CDR1 is FNHDT and CDR2 is SITEND (reference sequence). V dropped 4 bases and J dropped 0; count of bases not matched to a gene: 7. Incomplete CDR3 DNA: TGTGCCAGCAGTCGGAGTGGGGGGAGCTCCTATGAACAGTAC. This codes for CASSRSGGSSYEQY. The whole CDR3 protein reads CASSRSGGSSYEQYF.

Points on this clone: Each gene name is a mouse one. The sequenced fragment ends 1 residue before the CDR3 boundary, so the rest is inferred from the germline J gene. This chain connects TRBV30 to TRBJ2-2; 10 positions agree with TRBD1. J lost 1 base, V lost 0 bases, and 2 bases had no gene match. This CDR3 comprises 16 residues. Germline-derived CDR1 and CDR2 are SQVVS and ANEGSEA. The sequenced part of the CDR3 DNA is TGTAGTTCTAGAGAGGACAGGGGGGGAAACACCGGGCAGCTCTAC. Translated, it gives CSSREDRGGNTGQLY. The entire CDR3 protein is CSSREDRGGNTGQLYF.